These 24 T cell receptor beta chains were all obtained from the same sample, sequenced in a study of blood T cell repertoires in COVID-19. Repertoires were generated with immunoSEQ multiplex PCR, while TCRdb's copy carries only in-frame clones and drops some. The table has 250,000 to 350,000 clones, approximately 90% seen once. What was sequenced was peripheral blood. The receptors come from a woman aged 25-40 years with active or convalescent COVID-19.

The chain carries TRBV5-6 and TRBJ2-3; the D is unclear. The CDR3 extends over 14 amino acids. CDR1 and CDR2 (germline): SGHDT, YYEEEE. V lost 2 bases and J 1 base, leaving 8 bases between the germline ends. CDR3 residues: CASSLQLGTDTQYF. The CDR3, as DNA: TGTGCCAGCAGCTTACAGCTTGGCACAGATACGCAGTATTTT.

CDR3 bases: TGTGCCAGCACCCCCCAAATGGCAGGGGAAGGAAACACCATATATTTT. As protein: CASTPQMAGEGNTIYF. The rearrangement links TRBV6-6 to TRBJ1-3; D might be TRBD1 (6 bases). CDR1 MNHNY and CDR2 SVGAGI come from the germline V gene (reference sequence). Trimming cost V 7 bases and J 4 bases, with 20 bases left between them. This CDR3 is 16 amino acids long.

The genes are TRBV19 and TRBJ1-5; TRBD1 might be the D (5 bases). V lost 5 bases and J 0 bases, leaving 11 bases between the germline ends. The CDR3 extends over 15 amino acids. Germline loops: CDR1 LNHDA, CDR2 SQIVND (reference sequence). CDR3 in amino acids: CASSEGASSNQPQHF. DNA for the CDR3: TGTGCCAGTAGTGAAGGGGCTTCTAGCAATCAGCCCCAGCATTTT.

V and J are TRBV6-1 and TRBJ1-3, with D unclear. The germline CDR1 and CDR2 sequences are MNHNS and SASEGT. With 2 bases removed from V and 0 bases from J, the gap between germline ends came to 5 bases. The CDR3 loop spans 14 amino acids. The CDR3 reads CASSELGSGNTIYF. In DNA, the CDR3 is TGTGCCAGCAGTGAACTCGGCTCTGGAAACACCATATATTTT.

This clone occurred a few times. V usage is TRBV9 and J usage is TRBJ1-6; D is undetermined. CDR1 SGDLS and CDR2 YYNGEE come from the germline V gene. V was cut by 0 bases and J by 7 bases, with 5 bases left in between. The CDR3 runs 13 residues. The CDR3 here is CASSVDLNSPLHF. CDR3 sequence (DNA): TGTGCCAGCAGCGTAGATCTGAATTCACCCCTCCACTTT.

The chain has TRBV12-3 or TRBV12-4 and TRBJ2-7; 9 bases line up with TRBD2. The J segment lost 7 bases and the V segment lost 5 bases, leaving 6 bases of the junction unmatched. CDR3 size: 13 residues. The chain's CDR3 is CASSPREGREQYF. DNA of the CDR3: TGTGCCAGCAGTCCGCGGGAGGGGCGGGAGCAGTACTTC.

V gene TRBV4-3 combines with J gene TRBJ2-1; maybe TRBD2 (7 bases). The CDR3 consists of 14 residues. V was shortened by 1 base and J by 9 bases, with 13 bases between the two germline ends. The V gene's germline CDR1 is LGHNA and CDR2 YSLEER. CDR3 amino acids: CASSQAGGFVEQFF. The CDR3 DNA follows: TGCGCCAGCAGCCAAGCGGGGGGCTTCGTTGAGCAGTTCTTC.

The chain employs TRBV5-1 and TRBJ1-6; TRBD1 agrees at 10 bases. The CDR3 has 14 amino acids. Trimming removed 7 bases from V and 6 bases from J; junction bases left unmatched: 4. Germline CDR1 SGHRS, CDR2 YFSETQ. CDR3 DNA sequence: TGCGCCAGCCGACAGGGGGCGAGTAATTCACCCCTCCACTTT. This translates into CASRQGASNSPLHF.

Comment on this clone: The same CDR3 can be traced to other DNA sequences in this sample. The rearrangement uses TRBV24-1 and TRBJ1-1; weak D call: TRBD1 (5 bases). The CDR3 is 13 amino acids. Germline assignment: CDR1 KGHDR and CDR2 SFDVKD. V was cut by 9 bases and J by 0 bases, with 10 bases left in between. The CDR3 spells CATSGGMNTEAFF. The CDR3, as DNA: TGTGCCACCTCTGGGGGGATGAACACTGAAGCTTTCTTT.

To note about this clone: One end of the junction varies from germline; a read error may be responsible. The V gene is TRBV9, the J gene TRBJ2-1; D possibly corresponds to TRBD2 (6 bases). CDR3 length equals 15 residues. The germline V gene has CDR1 SGDLS and CDR2 YYNGEE. CDR3 DNA: TGTGCCAACAGCGTAGTTCCGGGCGGAGGGAGTGAGCAGTTCTTC. It translates to CANSVVPGGGSEQFF.

This clone occurred once. The CDR3: CAISESGGQFYEQYF. CDR3 in DNA: TGTGCCATCAGTGAGTCCGGAGGTCAGTTCTACGAGCAGTACTTC. V gene TRBV10-3 combines with J gene TRBJ2-7; D possibly corresponds to TRBD2 (5 bases). This CDR3 has 15 amino acids. V lost 0 bases, J lost 3 bases, and 12 bases lay in between. The V gene's germline CDR1 is ENHRY and CDR2 SYGVKD.

The rearrangement joins TRBV19 to TRBJ1-2; D is ambiguous. This CDR3 spans 17 amino acids. Germline-derived CDR1 and CDR2 are LNHDA and SQIVND (reference sequence). Trimming took off 6 bases at V and 6 bases at J, with 26 bases between the two ends. CDR3 nucleotides: TGTGCCAGTAGGATTACTTCCGGGATGAGTCGTAGGAATGGCTACACCTTC. The encoded protein is CASRITSGMSRRNGYTF.

J is TRBJ1-1 and V is TRBV15; 7 positions match TRBD1. V shed 0 bases and J 6 bases; nucleotides not matched to a gene: 1. The CDR3 is 13 amino acids. Germline CDR1 reads LNHNV; CDR2 reads YYDKDF (reference sequence). The CDR3 DNA reads as TGTGCCACCAGCAGAGACCAGGGGGCTGAAGCTTTCTTT. Residues: CATSRDQGAEAFF.

The chain uses TRBV6-5 and TRBJ1-6; 9 bases align to TRBD1. J was trimmed by 10 bases and V by 6 bases; bases with no gene match: 10. In germline, CDR1 is MNHEY, CDR2 SVGAGI. The CDR3 is 15 residues long. CDR3 sequence reads: CASRGDRAVVSPLHF. The CDR3 bases are TGTGCCAGCAGGGGGGACAGGGCCGTTGTCTCACCCCTCCACTTT.

This chain connects TRBV6-5 to TRBJ2-5, with 12 bases aligning to TRBD2. Germline trimming cut 0 bases from V and 4 bases from J; bases unmatched to any gene: 3. From germline, CDR1 is MNHEY and CDR2 SVGAGI. The CDR3 is 16 residues long. The CDR3 nucleotides are TGTGCCAGCAGTTACTCGACTAGCGGGGGCGGAGAGACCCAGTACTTC. Protein: CASSYSTSGGGETQYF.

J is TRBJ1-2 and V is TRBV5-1; possible D gene TRBD1, 5 bases. Deletions cut 2 bases from V and 0 bases from J, with 11 bases between. This CDR3 is built from 15 residues. Germline V gene lookup returns CDR1 SGHRS and CDR2 YFSETQ. CDR3: CASSFDSATNYGYTF. The CDR3 DNA sequence: TGCGCCAGCAGCTTCGACAGCGCTACTAACTATGGCTACACCTTC.

The genes are TRBV6-5 and TRBJ1-1; tentatively, D is TRBD1 (5 bases). The CDR3 runs to 14 residues. V lost 2 bases and J lost 1, with 8 bases in between. Per germline, CDR1 MNHEY and CDR2 SVGAGI. CDR3 in DNA: TGTGCCAGCAGTTACGATGACAGGAACACTGAAGCTTTCTTT. Residues: CASSYDDRNTEAFF.

CDR3 sequence reads: CASSLSGEGTQYF. In DNA, the CDR3 is TGTGCCAGCAGCTTGAGCGGGGAAGGGACCCAGTACTTC. The chain links TRBV11-1 to TRBJ2-5; 7 bases are a match to TRBD2. The CDR3 is 13 amino acids. Germline V gene lookup returns CDR1 SGHAT and CDR2 FQDESV (reference sequence). After removal of 3 bases from V and 7 bases from J, the junction contained 5 bases not matched to a gene.

V gene TRBV29-1 combines with J gene TRBJ1-5; the match to TRBD1 covers 7 bases. Germline values: CDR1 SQVTM, CDR2 ANQGSEA. The CDR3 consists of 12 residues. V dropped 6 bases and J dropped 3; count of bases not matched to a gene: 2. The CDR3 here is CSVTGVNQPQHF. The DNA for the CDR3 is TGCAGCGTAACAGGGGTCAATCAGCCCCAGCATTTT. Looking up the rest from reference TRBV29-1 and TRBJ1-5 gives the full variable domain: SAVISQKPSRDICQRGTSLTIQCQVDSQVTMMFWYRQQPGQSLTLIATANQGSEATYESGFVIDKFPISRPNLTFSTLTVSNMSPEDSSIYLCSVTGVNQPQHFGDGTRLSIL.

The CDR3 loop is CASSYSRASGRETQYF. CDR3 nucleotides: TGTGCCAGCAGTTACTCCAGGGCTTCCGGGCGAGAGACCCAGTACTTC. The chain links TRBV6-5 to TRBJ2-5; a weak D match, TRBD1 (5 bases). V dropped 0 bases and J dropped 4 bases, with 15 bases sitting between them. The CDR3 has 16 amino acids. CDR1 MNHEY and CDR2 SVGAGI come from the germline V gene.

This rearrangement joins TRBV2 to TRBJ2-4, with D unresolved. The CDR3 has 15 residues. Trimming removed 0 bases at V and 0 bases at J, with 6 bases between. In germline, CDR1 is SNHLY, CDR2 FYNNEI. DNA of the CDR3: TGTGCCAGCAGTGAAGCGCACATAGCCAAAAACATTCAGTACTTC. It translates to CASSEAHIAKNIQYF.

This chain uses TRBV12-3 or TRBV12-4 with TRBJ2-1; 15 bases are a match to TRBD2. V shed 5 bases and J 12 bases; nucleotides not matched to a gene: 2. CDR3 length: 13 amino acids. The CDR3 region is CASSLGLAGGQFF. The CDR3 DNA follows: TGTGCCAGCAGTCTGGGACTAGCGGGGGGGCAGTTCTTC.

This clone was counted between two and nine times. The rearrangement uses TRBV7-2 and TRBJ2-7; no reliable D call. V lost 1 base and J 4 bases, leaving 17 bases between the germline ends. Germline V gene sequence: CDR1 SGHTA, CDR2 FQGNSA. The CDR3 is 16 amino acids. CDR3 DNA: TGTGCCAGCAGCTTAGTGGCCACCTGGCCCCCTTACGAGCAGTACTTC. Amino acid sequence: CASSLVATWPPYEQYF.

In DNA form, the CDR3 reads TGCAGCGTTCGCCCGGCAGGTAGCTCCTACGAGCAGTACTTC. Its protein is CSVRPAGSSYEQYF. The chain recombines TRBV29-1 with TRBJ2-7, with unresolved D. V was shortened by 5 bases and J by 0 bases, with 14 bases between the two germline ends. The CDR3 sequence is 14 residues long. Germline V lookup: CDR1 SQVTM, CDR2 ANQGSEA.